A single sample is the source of the 22 T cell receptor beta chains below, sequenced in a study of blood T cells in healthy people across ages. Using a J-beta primer mix together with a sample-barcoded 5' primer, a second PCR was run for roughly 6 to 12 cycles. TCRdb re-called the 5' RACE reads with MiXCR, one entry per CDR3 protein. The table includes about 800,000 distinct CDR3 sequences, 58% detected once. The material sequenced was blood. The receptor set was obtained from a man younger than 40 in good health.

This clonotype was recorded a few times. V and J are TRBV20-1 and TRBJ2-7; weak D call: TRBD1 (6 bases). CDR1 is DFQATT and CDR2 is SNEGSKA in the germline V gene (reference sequence). V was cut by 6 bases and J by 0 bases, with 15 bases left in between. This CDR3 has 14 residues. The CDR3 region is CSAPSGESSYEQYF. CDR3 nucleotide sequence: TGCAGTGCCCCGTCAGGGGAAAGCTCCTACGAGCAGTACTTC.

This clonotype was seen a few times. The chain has TRBV2 and TRBJ2-5, with D hard to call. This CDR3 contains 14 residues. Trimming left V 6 bases short and J 3 bases short, with 14 bases between. Germline values: CDR1 SNHLY, CDR2 FYNNEI. The CDR3 coding sequence is TGTGCCAGCAGGGGTCAGATTGATAAAGAGACCCAGTACTTC. Its translation is CASRGQIDKETQYF.

The chain uses TRBV27 and TRBJ2-5; 7 bases are shared with TRBD2. The DNA end lines up better with TRBJ2-7; the J call may be wrong. CDR3 length equals 14 residues. CDR1 is MNHEY and CDR2 is SMNVEV in the germline V gene (reference sequence). The chain's CDR3 is CASRASGKFYEQYF. The CDR3 nucleotides are TGTGCCAGCAGGGCCAGCGGGAAGTTCTACGAGCAGTACTTC.

This clonotype was seen more than once but under ten times. The V gene is TRBV7-9, the J gene TRBJ2-7; D is tentatively TRBD1 or TRBD2 (5 bases each). The better agreement between TRBJ2-4 and the DNA end casts doubt on the J call. This CDR3 is 14 amino acids long. Germline assignment: CDR1 SEHNR and CDR2 FQNEAQ (reference sequence). The CDR3 spells CASSLSMGRDIQYF. The CDR3 nucleotides are TGTGCCAGCAGCCTCAGCATGGGGCGGGACATTCAGTACTTC.

This clonotype appeared once. This chain connects TRBV2 to TRBJ2-4; D not certain. The CDR3 spans 14 residues. Trimming pared 7 bases from V and 0 bases from J, leaving 10 bases between. Germline V gene data show CDR1 as SNHLY and CDR2 as FYNNEI. The CDR3 nucleotides read TGTGCCAGCAAGCAGCCCCTAGCCAAAAACATTCAGTACTTC. Its protein is CASKQPLAKNIQYF.

The V gene is TRBV4-2, the J gene TRBJ2-5, with TRBD1 matching 7 bases. The CDR3 covers 15 residues. The J segment lost 5 bases and the V segment lost 1 base, leaving 7 bases of the junction unmatched. Per the germline V gene, CDR1 is LGHNA and CDR2 is YNFKEQ. The CDR3 region is CASSQGTGGPETQYF. For the CDR3, the DNA is TGTGCCAGCAGCCAAGGGACAGGAGGCCCGGAGACCCAGTACTTC.

The J gene is TRBJ2-3, the V gene TRBV25-1, with 7 bases lining up with TRBD2. J lost 4 bases, V lost 10 bases, and 11 bases had no gene match. This CDR3 is 14 amino acids long. Per germline, CDR1 MGHDK and CDR2 SYGVNS. Here the CDR3 DNA reads TGTGCCACCGGGGAGGGAGGGGACCCAGATACGCAGTATTTT. Protein sequence: CATGEGGDPDTQYF.

V usage is TRBV11-2 and J usage is TRBJ1-1, with no clear D. This CDR3 contains 16 residues. Trimming removed 1 base from V and 0 bases from J, with 12 bases in between. The germline gives CDR1 SGHAT, CDR2 FQNNGV. The CDR3 is CASSLVSVRVNTEAFF. In DNA form, the CDR3 reads TGTGCCAGCAGCTTAGTGTCGGTCAGAGTGAACACTGAAGCTTTCTTT.

The chain carries TRBV27 and TRBJ2-6; possibly TRBD1 for D (6 bases). From germline, CDR1 is MNHEY and CDR2 SMNVEV (reference sequence). There are 16 residues in the CDR3. The ends were cut back, 8 bases at V and 2 bases at J, with 16 bases in the middle. The CDR3 reads CASSTKGVAGANVLTF. For the CDR3, the DNA is TGTGCCAGCTCCACGAAGGGGGTAGCTGGGGCCAACGTCCTGACTTTC. Together with reference TRBV27 and TRBJ2-6, the CDR3 gives the full variable domain: EAQVTQNPRYLITVTGKKLTVTCSQNMNHEYMSWYRQDPGLGLRQIYYSMNVEVTDKGDVPEGYKVSRKEKRNFPLILESPSPNQTSLYFCASSTKGVAGANVLTFGAGSRLTVL.

This clonotype is a singleton in its sample. The rearrangement joins TRBV25-1 to TRBJ2-1, with TRBD1 matching over 8 bases. The J call is in doubt because the DNA end fits TRBJ2-7 better. Germline V gene sequence: CDR1 MGHDK, CDR2 SYGVNS. The CDR3 has 17 residues. CDR3 coding DNA: TGTGCCAGCAGTGGAAGGGGTGGGCAGGGGGCGTACAATGAGCAGTACTTC. This encodes CASSGRGGQGAYNEQYF.

The CDR3 is CASSLVGTSRNTGELFF. Written as DNA, the CDR3 is TGCGCCAGCAGCTTGGTTGGGACTAGCAGGAACACCGGGGAGCTGTTTTTT. This chain joins TRBV5-1 and TRBJ2-2; 9 nucleotides match TRBD2. The CDR3 covers 17 residues. Trimming cost V 0 bases and J 1 base; bases outside gene matches: 4. Germline V gene data show CDR1 as SGHRS and CDR2 as YFSETQ. The whole variable domain, filled in from reference TRBV5-1 and TRBJ2-2, reads KAGVTQTPRYLIKTRGQQVTLSCSPISGHRSVSWYQQTPGQGLQFLFEYFSETQRNKGNFPGRFSGRQFSNSRSEMNVSTLELGDSALYLCASSLVGTSRNTGELFFGEGSRLTVL.

J is TRBJ2-5 and V is TRBV4-3; D unclear. The germline V gene has CDR1 LGHNA and CDR2 YSLEER. V lost 1 base and J lost 5, with 17 bases in between. The CDR3 contains 16 residues. The CDR3 sequence is CASSQALSKDGETQYF. CDR3 nucleotide sequence: TGCGCCAGCAGCCAAGCGTTGTCTAAGGACGGGGAGACCCAGTACTTC.

This clonotype was counted only a few times. The V call is TRBV4-2, the J call TRBJ2-3; 11 nucleotides align to TRBD2. The germline V gene encodes CDR1 LGHNA and CDR2 YNFKEQ. V was clipped by 2 bases and J by 4 bases; unmatched bases: 5. The CDR3 extends over 16 amino acids. The CDR3 region has the DNA TGTGCCAGCAGCCAAAAACTAGCGGGGGAACCAGATACGCAGTATTTT. This codes for CASSQKLAGEPDTQYF.

The chain uses TRBV3-1 and TRBJ2-4, with D perhaps matching TRBD2 (5 bases). The germline V gene encodes CDR1 LGHDT and CDR2 YNNKEL (reference sequence). Trimming took 5 bases from V and 9 from J, leaving 11 bases between them. The CDR3 runs to 12 residues. In DNA form, the CDR3 reads TGTGCCAGCAGCGCCCCGGCGGGCATTCAGTACTTC. Protein: CASSAPAGIQYF.

The rearrangement uses TRBV20-1 and TRBJ2-3, with D possibly being TRBD2 (6 bases). The CDR3 has 11 amino acids. Germline CDR1 is DFQATT and CDR2 is SNEGSKA (reference sequence). V lost 3 bases to trimming and J lost 7 bases, with 8 bases between them. DNA of the CDR3: TGCAGTGCTAGGGGGGGATATACGCAGTATTTT. Translation gives CSARGGYTQYF.

V is TRBV6-5 and J is TRBJ2-6, with D unclear. The V gene lost 7 bases and the J gene lost 6 bases, with 13 bases spanning the gap. This CDR3 region has 14 residues. Per the germline V gene, CDR1 is MNHEY and CDR2 is SVGAGI. The CDR3 here is CASKRSLVANVLTF. The DNA of the CDR3 is TGTGCCAGCAAACGATCTCTAGTGGCCAACGTCCTGACTTTC.

The genes are TRBV11-2 and TRBJ1-6; D not resolved. The germline V gene encodes CDR1 SGHAT and CDR2 FQNNGV. Trimming pared 4 bases from V and 8 bases from J, leaving 15 bases between. The CDR3 length is 15 residues. The CDR3 sequence is CASSWSLGSDSPLHF. The CDR3 DNA follows: TGTGCCAGCAGCTGGAGTCTAGGGAGTGATTCACCCCTCCACTTT.

The V call is TRBV5-6, the J call TRBJ1-2; no clear D. V was shortened by 0 bases and J by 8 bases, with 5 bases between the two germline ends. CDR3 length: 11 amino acids. The germline V gene encodes CDR1 SGHDT and CDR2 YYEEEE. The CDR3 region is CASSLEEGYTF. CDR3 nucleotide sequence: TGTGCCAGCAGCTTGGAGGAAGGCTACACCTTC.

The CDR3 region is CASTGGTSGSYEQYF. For the CDR3, the DNA is TGTGCCAGCACCGGAGGGACTAGCGGGTCCTACGAGCAGTACTTC. The rearrangement uses TRBV6-5 and TRBJ2-1; 12 nucleotides match TRBD2. The J call is in doubt because the DNA end fits TRBJ2-7 better. Germline V CDR1 and CDR2: MNHEY, SVGAGI. The length of the CDR3 is 15 residues.

J is TRBJ2-1 and V is TRBV20-1; 12 bases agree with TRBD2. With V trimmed by 5 bases and J by 5 bases, 4 bases remained unmatched. The CDR3 is made up of 14 amino acids. Germline V gene lookup returns CDR1 DFQATT and CDR2 SNEGSKA (reference sequence). The CDR3 region has the DNA TGCAGTGCTTCTAGCGGGAGGGGCGACAATGAGCAGTTCTTC. Residues: CSASSGRGDNEQFF.

This sequence joins TRBV5-6 and TRBJ2-5, with D tentatively TRBD2 (5 bases). Germline assignment: CDR1 SGHDT and CDR2 YYEEEE. CDR3 length: 16 amino acids. V shed 1 base and J shed 13 bases, with 26 bases lying between them. The DNA of the CDR3 is TGTGCCAGCAGCTTGTCGAGGGCCTACCTGTCCTACGAGCGGTACTTC. This translates into CASSLSRAYLSYERYF. The variable domain in full, with the rest retrieved from reference TRBV5-6 and TRBJ2-5, is DAGVTQSPTHLIKTRGQQVTLRCSPKSGHDTVSWYQQALGQGPQFIFQYYEEEERQRGNFPDRFSGHQFPNYSSELNVNALLLGDSALYLCASSLSRAYLSYERYFGPGTRLLVL.

The chain links TRBV24-1 to TRBJ2-7, with TRBD2 as a possible D gene (6 bases). The CDR3 runs 12 residues. V was cut by 8 bases and J by 8 bases, with 15 bases left in between. The germline V gene has CDR1 KGHDR and CDR2 SFDVKD. The CDR3: CATNGSEGKQYF. CDR3 bases: TGTGCCACCAACGGGTCGGAGGGGAAGCAGTACTTC.